This TCR beta chain was recorded in a study of identical twins. Study-wide results and limits: Excess twin sharing in beta out-of-frame sequences was weaker. Zero-insertion results could be subject to partial confounding by invariant MAIT and iNKT cells. Excess low generation probability was seen in twin-shared out-of-frame alpha sequences.

Using its own MiXCR run on the 5' RACE reads, TCRdb lists one record per CDR3 protein. The profile shows 350,000 to 600,000 distinct CDR3 sequences, 13% to 15% of them singletons. The germline V gene encodes CDR1 MDHEN and CDR2 SYDVKM. The CDR3 runs to 17 residues. The V gene lost 5 bases and the J gene lost 6 bases, with 23 bases spanning the gap. As regards this clonotype: Its antigen is not identified.

This sample was also put to use in a study of yellow fever vaccine responses in identical twins.

This rearrangement joins TRBV28 to TRBJ2-1; D is perhaps TRBD2 (6 bases). The clonotype was recovered from a woman younger than 35 in good health. The sequenced sample was CD4+ T cells sorted from blood. In DNA, the CDR3 is TGTGCCAGCAGTCCCCCATTACTAGCAGTTGGGGGCAATGAGCAGTTCTTC. This sequence encodes CASSPPLLAVGGNEQFF.